Below are 9 T cell receptor beta chains sequenced from a single sample in a study of early T cells in non-severe SARS-CoV-2 infection. MiXCR, applied by TCRdb to the 5' RACE reads, yields one record per CDR3 protein. Here the sample spans 70,000 to 95,000 distinct CDR3 sequences, about 14% being singletons. Source material: whole blood. The receptors here all came from an adult who was a healthcare worker with PCR-confirmed SARS-CoV-2 infection or an uninfected control (not recorded which).

This clonotype was seen a handful of times. V usage is TRBV5-1 and J usage is TRBJ2-7; D is unresolved. Germline CDR1 and CDR2: SGHRS and YFSETQ. Trimming left V 3 bases short and J 2 bases short, with 12 bases between. The CDR3 length is 14 residues. The CDR3 sequence: CASSSPWPPYEQYV. As DNA, the CDR3 is TGCGCCAGCAGCTCCCCTTGGCCCCCCTACGAGCAGTACGTC.

This clonotype was seen a few times. The V call is TRBV11-2, the J call TRBJ2-2; 8 nucleotides match TRBD2. Germline values: CDR1 SGHAT, CDR2 FQNNGV. There are 16 residues in the CDR3. V dropped 1 base and J dropped 7; count of bases not matched to a gene: 8. CDR3 sequence reads: CASSLVAGGAVGELFF. CDR3 DNA sequence: TGTGCCAGCAGCTTAGTTGCCGGGGGGGCCGTCGGGGAGCTGTTTTTT.

The chain employs TRBV2 and TRBJ1-5; TRBD1 aligns across 10 bases. Trimming took 3 bases from V and 5 from J; bases not matched to a gene: 1. CDR3 length: 14 amino acids. Germline V gene data show CDR1 as SNHLY and CDR2 as FYNNEI. The CDR3 loop is CASSDGTGDQPQHF. Here the CDR3 DNA reads TGTGCCAGCAGTGACGGGACAGGGGATCAGCCCCAGCATTTT. Combining the CDR3 with reference TRBV2 and TRBJ1-5 gives the whole variable domain EPEVTQTPSHQVTQMGQEVILRCVPISNHLYFYWYRQILGQKVEFLVSFYNNEISEKSEIFDDQFSVERPDGSNFTLKIRSTKLEDSAMYFCASSDGTGDQPQHFGDGTRLSIL.

This clonotype was seen at least ten times. V usage is TRBV20-1 and J usage is TRBJ1-1; the match to TRBD1 covers 7 bases. V was clipped by 3 bases and J by 0 bases; unmatched bases: 4. From germline, CDR1 is DFQATT and CDR2 SNEGSKA (reference sequence). This CDR3 is 14 amino acids long. CDR3 sequence (DNA): TGCAGTGCTAGCCCGGGACAGATGAACACTGAAGCTTTCTTT. Its protein is CSASPGQMNTEAFF.

This chain uses TRBV5-1 with TRBJ2-1; D is perhaps TRBD2 (6 bases). Between the trimmed V and J ends, which lost 6 bases and 9 bases, there was a span of 22 bases. The CDR3 covers 15 residues. The germline V gene has CDR1 SGHRS and CDR2 YFSETQ. The CDR3: CASTNLSGPFGEQFF. The DNA for the CDR3 is TGCGCCAGCACTAACCTTAGCGGCCCGTTCGGTGAGCAGTTCTTC.

The chain employs TRBV6-5 and TRBJ2-1; TRBD1 is a possible D gene (5 bases). CDR1 and CDR2 from the germline V gene are MNHEY and SVGAGI. The CDR3 has 14 amino acids. Deletions cut 7 bases from V and 6 bases from J, with 16 bases between. The DNA for the CDR3 is TGTGCCAGCACCAATCCCCAGGGCCCCAATGAGCAGTTCTTC. It specifies CASTNPQGPNEQFF.

The gene calls are TRBV11-2 and TRBJ2-3; the D gene is possibly TRBD1 (5 bases). Germline CDR1 SGHAT, CDR2 FQNNGV. There are 15 residues in the CDR3. Trimming removed 7 bases from V and 3 bases from J, with 17 bases in between. The CDR3 reads CASTTTGDRTDTQYF. In DNA, the CDR3 is TGTGCCAGCACAACAACAGGTGACCGGACAGATACGCAGTATTTT.

CDR3 in amino acids: CASSSGGGTDTQYF. CDR3 nucleotide sequence: TGTGCCAGCAGCTCCGGTGGGGGTACAGATACGCAGTATTTT. This rearrangement joins TRBV7-2 to TRBJ2-3, with D perhaps matching TRBD1 or TRBD2 (5 bases each). CDR1 and CDR2 (germline): SGHTA, FQGNSA. The length of the CDR3 is 14 residues. Trimming cost V 4 bases and J 3 bases, with 11 bases left between them.

The chain is built from TRBV9 and TRBJ2-6; either TRBD1 or TRBD2 may supply D (5 bases each). Germline V gives CDR1 SGDLS, CDR2 YYNGEE. This CDR3 is 17 amino acids long. V was shortened by 0 bases and J by 1 base, with 11 bases between the two germline ends. CDR3 loop: CASSVGGVQSGANVLTF. CDR3 bases: TGTGCCAGCAGCGTAGGAGGGGTGCAATCTGGGGCCAACGTCCTGACTTTC.